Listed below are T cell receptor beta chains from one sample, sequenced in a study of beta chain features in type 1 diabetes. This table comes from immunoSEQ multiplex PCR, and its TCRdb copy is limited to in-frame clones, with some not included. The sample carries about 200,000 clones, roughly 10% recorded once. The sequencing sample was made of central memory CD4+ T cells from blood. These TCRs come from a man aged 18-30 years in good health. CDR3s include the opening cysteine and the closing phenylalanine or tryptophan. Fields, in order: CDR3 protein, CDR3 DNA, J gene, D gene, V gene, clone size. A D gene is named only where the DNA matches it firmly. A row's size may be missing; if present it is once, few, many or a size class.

CDR3aa: CASSLIAGSTGELFF
CDR3nt: TGTGCCAGCAGCTTAATCGCGGGATCCACCGGGGAGCTGTTTTTT
j_gene: TRBJ2-2
d_gene: -
v_gene: TRBV7-3
abundance: -

CDR3aa: CAWSETGTGGFQPQHF
CDR3nt: TGTGCCTGGAGTGAAACCGGGACAGGAGGCTTTCAGCCCCAGCATTTT
j_gene: TRBJ1-5
d_gene: TRBD1
v_gene: TRBV30
abundance: -

CDR3aa: CASSFSSGVLDTQYF
CDR3nt: TGCGCCAGCAGTTTTTCCTCGGGAGTTTTGGATACGCAGTATTTT
j_gene: TRBJ2-3
d_gene: -
v_gene: TRBV5-1
abundance: few

CDR3aa: CATSRDSETQYF
CDR3nt: TGTGCCACCAGCAGAGATTCGGAGACCCAGTACTTC
j_gene: TRBJ2-5
d_gene: -
v_gene: TRBV15
abundance: few

CDR3aa: CASSLRAGVNEQFF
CDR3nt: TGCGCCAGCAGCTTAAGGGCAGGGGTCAATGAGCAGTTCTTC
j_gene: TRBJ2-1
d_gene: -
v_gene: TRBV4-1
abundance: -

CDR3aa: CASSRYSGYTNTGELFF
CDR3nt: TGTGCCAGCAGCCGATATAGCGGTTATACGAACACCGGGGAGCTGTTTTTT
j_gene: TRBJ2-2
d_gene: -
v_gene: TRBV5-4
abundance: few

CDR3aa: CASSWDGSAKNIQYF
CDR3nt: TGTGCCAGCAGTTGGGATGGTTCGGCCAAAAACATTCAGTACTTC
j_gene: TRBJ2-4
d_gene: -
v_gene: TRBV6-6
abundance: -

CDR3aa: CSGGAGGYNEQYF
CDR3nt: TGCAGCGGCGGAGCAGGGGGGTACAACGAGCAGTACTTC
j_gene: TRBJ2-7
d_gene: -
v_gene: TRBV29-1
abundance: few

CDR3aa: CASSPPPAISAGANVLTF
CDR3nt: TGTGCCAGCAGCCCCCCACCCGCTATTTCCGCTGGGGCCAACGTCCTGACTTTC
j_gene: TRBJ2-6
d_gene: -
v_gene: TRBV7-2
abundance: once

CDR3aa: CASSENGRAVYNEQFF
CDR3nt: TGTGCCAGCAGTGAGAACGGGAGGGCGGTCTACAATGAGCAGTTCTTC
j_gene: TRBJ2-1
d_gene: TRBD2
v_gene: TRBV2
abundance: -